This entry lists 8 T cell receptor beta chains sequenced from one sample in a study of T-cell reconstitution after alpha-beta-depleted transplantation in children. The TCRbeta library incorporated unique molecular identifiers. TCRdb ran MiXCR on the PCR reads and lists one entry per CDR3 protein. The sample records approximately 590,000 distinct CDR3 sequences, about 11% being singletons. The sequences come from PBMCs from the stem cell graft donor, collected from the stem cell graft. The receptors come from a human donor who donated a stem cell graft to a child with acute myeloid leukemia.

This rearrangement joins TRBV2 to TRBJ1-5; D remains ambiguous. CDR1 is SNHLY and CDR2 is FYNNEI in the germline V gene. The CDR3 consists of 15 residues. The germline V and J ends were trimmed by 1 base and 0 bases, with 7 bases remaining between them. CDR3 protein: CASSEVRSSNQPQHF. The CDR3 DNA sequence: TGTGCCAGCAGTGAAGTAAGGAGTAGCAATCAGCCCCAGCATTTT.

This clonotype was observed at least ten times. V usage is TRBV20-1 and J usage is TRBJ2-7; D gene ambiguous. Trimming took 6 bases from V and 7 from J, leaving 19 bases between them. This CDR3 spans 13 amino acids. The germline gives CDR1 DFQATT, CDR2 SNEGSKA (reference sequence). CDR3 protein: CSARTRLMSEQYF. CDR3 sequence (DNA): TGCAGTGCCCGGACCCGTCTAATGAGTGAGCAGTACTTC.

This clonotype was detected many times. The DNA for the CDR3 is TGTGCCAGCAGCTTAGCAGTTAGCGGGACCTCTGATGAGCAGTTCTTC. It codes for CASSLAVSGTSDEQFF. This chain joins TRBV7-2 and TRBJ2-1; 8 bases agree with TRBD2. The V and J ends lost 0 bases and 8 bases, in that order; junction bases with no gene match: 9. CDR3 size: 16 residues. CDR1 and CDR2 from the germline V gene are SGHTA and FQGNSA.

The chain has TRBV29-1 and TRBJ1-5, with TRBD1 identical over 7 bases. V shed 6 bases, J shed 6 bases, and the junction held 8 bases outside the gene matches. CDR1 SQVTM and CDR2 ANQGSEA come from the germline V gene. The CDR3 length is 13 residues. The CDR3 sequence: CSVAGTEGQPQHF. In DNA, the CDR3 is TGCAGCGTGGCCGGGACAGAGGGTCAGCCCCAGCATTTT. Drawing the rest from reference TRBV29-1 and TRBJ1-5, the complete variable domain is SAVISQKPSRDICQRGTSLTIQCQVDSQVTMMFWYRQQPGQSLTLIATANQGSEATYESGFVIDKFPISRPNLTFSTLTVSNMSPEDSSIYLCSVAGTEGQPQHFGDGTRLSIL.

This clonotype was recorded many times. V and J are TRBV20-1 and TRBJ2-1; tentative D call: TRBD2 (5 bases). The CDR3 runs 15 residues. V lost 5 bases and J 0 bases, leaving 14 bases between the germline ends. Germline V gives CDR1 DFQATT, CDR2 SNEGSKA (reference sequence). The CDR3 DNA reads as TGCAGTGCTCCCTATAGCGCGAGCTCCTACAATGAGCAGTTCTTC. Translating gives CSAPYSASSYNEQFF.

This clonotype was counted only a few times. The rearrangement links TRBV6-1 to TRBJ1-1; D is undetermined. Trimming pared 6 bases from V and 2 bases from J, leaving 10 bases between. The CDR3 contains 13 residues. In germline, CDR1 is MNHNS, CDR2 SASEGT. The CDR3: CASRPDLNTEAFF. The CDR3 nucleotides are TGTGCCAGCAGACCCGACCTTAACACTGAAGCTTTCTTT.

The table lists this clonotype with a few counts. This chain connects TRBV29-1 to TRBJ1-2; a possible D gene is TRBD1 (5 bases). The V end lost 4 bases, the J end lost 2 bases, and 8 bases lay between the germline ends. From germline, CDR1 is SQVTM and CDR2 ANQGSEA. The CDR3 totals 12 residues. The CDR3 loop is CSVVAGNYGYTF. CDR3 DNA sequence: TGCAGCGTTGTCGCAGGGAACTATGGCTACACCTTC.

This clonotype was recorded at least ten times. The CDR3 loop is CASSLKSSYNSPLHF. Here the CDR3 DNA reads TGTGCCAGCAGTTTAAAGAGCTCCTATAATTCACCCCTCCACTTT. The rearrangement links TRBV12-3 or TRBV12-4 to TRBJ1-6; D unclear. The CDR3 is made up of 15 amino acids. Deletions cut 2 bases from V and 0 bases from J, with 5 bases between.